This paragraph covers one TCR beta chain sequence. Its cognate antigen is unknown. The data are from a study of CD8 T cells in Susac syndrome. Points from the study as a whole: It was acknowledged by the study that relatively few individuals were included in its TCR sequencing and HLA analysis.

The CDR3 covers 17 residues. The V gene lost 2 bases and the J gene lost 3 bases, with 19 bases spanning the gap. From germline, CDR1 is MNHEY and CDR2 SVGAGI. It was negative isolation that provided the CD8+ and CD4+ T cells, whereas TEMRA cells were enriched by FACS. RNA was extracted with the RNeasy kit, and a quantity of about 0.45 to 1 ug was reverse transcribed using random hexamers. An immunoSEQ multiplex PCR generated amplified TCR beta CDR3 products spanning 54 Vbeta and 13 Jbeta. TCRdb re-analysed the immunoSEQ multiplex PCR reads in MiXCR, keeping a single row per CDR3 protein. The sample includes roughly 200,000 distinct CDR3 sequences, 95% of them seen just once.

The clonotype originates from a human donor with multiple sclerosis. The specimen was CD4+ T cells from PBMCs. V usage is TRBV6-5 and J usage is TRBJ1-1; the D gene is possibly TRBD1 (5 bases). CDR3 sequence reads: CASSYVRRGAADTEAFF. The CDR3, as DNA: TGTGCCAGCAGTTACGTCCGGCGGGGCGCTGCGGACACTGAAGCTTTCTTT.